These 32 T cell receptor beta chains originate from one sample sequenced in a study of vaccination effects on CD4 cells after COVID-19. Their recognized antigens are unknown. Using immunoSEQ multiplex PCR, the repertoire was profiled, and TCRdb retains in-frame clones only, with some absent. The table has about 23,000 clones, roughly 73% seen once. Viral peptide pools were used in the ViraFEST assay to expand antigen-specific CD4+ T cells, and sequencing came afterward. Once cultured for nine to ten days, the cells underwent separation to obtain CD4+ T cells. Vaccinated recipients, who were negative for nucleocapsid antibodies, had no history of SARS-CoV-2 infection. The source was CD4+ T cells from PBMCs cultured with SARS-CoV-2 spike peptides, collected before COVID-19 vaccination. Receptor source: a human donor who received a COVID-19 vaccine.

J is TRBJ2-1 and V is TRBV6-5; 7 nucleotides line up with TRBD1. From germline, CDR1 is MNHEY and CDR2 SVGAGI. J gave up 9 bases and V 5 bases, and 7 bases lay outside the gene matches. The CDR3 has 13 amino acids. CDR3 nucleotides: TGTGCCAGCAGTCAGACAGGGCCTACTGAGCAGTTCTTC. Protein: CASSQTGPTEQFF.

The chain joins TRBV5-1 to TRBJ2-5; the D gene is possibly TRBD2 (5 bases). This CDR3 region has 15 residues. Trimming stripped 0 bases from V and 1 base from J, with 10 bases between. Germline values: CDR1 SGHRS, CDR2 YFSETQ. The CDR3 DNA reads as TGCGCCAGCAGCTTGGCCCGGGCGGGCCAAGAGACCCAGTACTTC. This translates into CASSLARAGQETQYF.

The gene calls are TRBV12-3 or TRBV12-4 and TRBJ2-2; D uncertain. This CDR3 comprises 13 residues. The V gene lost 5 bases and the J gene lost 6 bases, with 10 bases spanning the gap. The CDR3: CASSLGYPGELFF. The CDR3 bases are TGTGCCAGCAGTCTCGGTTACCCCGGGGAGCTGTTTTTT.

The rearrangement joins TRBV3-1 (or the pseudogene TRBV3-2) to TRBJ2-3, with D possibly matching TRBD2 (5 bases). In germline, CDR1 is LGHDT, CDR2 YNNKEL (reference sequence). Deletions cut 1 base from V and 4 bases from J, with 9 bases between. This CDR3 is 14 amino acids long. The CDR3 DNA follows: TGTGCCAGCAGCCAAGTACTAGGCGCAGATACGCAGTATTTT. It is translated as CASSQVLGADTQYF.

This chain connects TRBV3-1 (or the pseudogene TRBV3-2) to TRBJ2-2, with 8 bases aligning to TRBD1. Trimming at V came to 1 base and at J to 7 bases, leaving 17 bases not matched to a gene. The CDR3 has 19 residues. Germline lookup yields CDR1 LGHDT and CDR2 YNNKEL (reference sequence). CDR3 protein: CASSQGLGGTGSKDGELFF. CDR3 nucleotide sequence: TGTGCCAGCAGCCAAGGGCTTGGCGGGACAGGCAGCAAGGACGGGGAGCTGTTTTTT.

This clone was counted a single time. This chain joins TRBV11-1 and TRBJ1-1, with D hard to call. Trimming left V 3 bases short and J 11 bases short, with 10 bases between. The CDR3 runs to 11 residues. The V gene's germline CDR1 is SGHAT and CDR2 FQDESV (reference sequence). The CDR3 sequence: CASSLGSLAFF. The CDR3, as DNA: TGTGCCAGCAGCTTGGGGAGTTTGGCTTTCTTT. Supplemented by reference TRBV11-1 and TRBJ1-1, the full variable domain reads EAEVAQSPRYKITEKSQAVAFWCDPISGHATLYWYRQILGQGPELLVQFQDESVVDDSQLPKDRFSAERLKGVDSTLKIQPAELGDSAMYLCASSLGSLAFFGQGTRLTVV.

The rearrangement joins TRBV18 to TRBJ2-3; TRBD2 matches 10 bases. V was pared by 2 bases and J by 7 bases, with 12 bases of the junction left unmatched. This CDR3 region has 17 residues. Germline assignment: CDR1 KGHSH and CDR2 LQKENI. In DNA, the CDR3 is TGTGCCAGCTCACCAATTCCGGCTAGCGGGAGATCCTATACGCAGTATTTT. Encoded protein: CASSPIPASGRSYTQYF.

The V gene is TRBV19, the J gene TRBJ2-1, with TRBD2 as a possible D gene (6 bases). CDR1 is LNHDA, CDR2 SQIVND, per germline (reference sequence). V was trimmed by 5 bases and J by 8 bases, leaving 19 bases between them. The CDR3 length is 15 residues. The CDR3 here is CASSSSGTATYEQFF. The CDR3 DNA follows: TGTGCCAGTAGTTCATCCGGGACTGCGACGTATGAGCAGTTCTTC.

The rearrangement uses TRBV12-5 and TRBJ2-3, with D perhaps matching TRBD2 (6 bases). This CDR3 has 16 amino acids. CDR1 and CDR2 (germline): LGHNT, FRNRAP. V was clipped by 1 base and J by 0 bases, with 11 bases between them. Written as DNA, the CDR3 is TGTGCTAGTGGTTTGGCGGGACTGCTTAGCACAGATACGCAGTATTTT. This codes for CASGLAGLLSTDTQYF.

This chain joins TRBV12-5 and TRBJ2-7; 9 nucleotides agree with TRBD2. Germline CDR1 LGHNT, CDR2 FRNRAP. The CDR3 loop spans 15 amino acids. Unmatched junction bases numbered 12, after V lost 8 bases and J lost 4 bases. Here the CDR3 DNA reads TGTGCTAGTCTCAAAGACCTAGGACTAGCGTACGAGCAGTACTTC. Its protein product is CASLKDLGLAYEQYF.

CDR3 amino acids: CASSQFDRAGQGYTF. The CDR3 DNA reads TGTGCCAGCAGCCAATTTGACAGGGCGGGCCAAGGCTACACCTTC. This chain uses TRBV3-1 (or the pseudogene TRBV3-2) with TRBJ1-2; TRBD1 matches 7 bases. The CDR3 length is 15 residues. Germline V gene lookup returns CDR1 LGHDT and CDR2 YNNKEL (reference sequence). The junction had 11 bases not matched to a gene; V was cut back by 2 bases and J by 8 bases.

This clone was observed a handful of times. The chain combines TRBV10-1 with TRBJ2-2; no reliable D call. Germline CDR1 reads WNHNN; CDR2 reads SYGVQD (reference sequence). The CDR3 has 14 residues. With 5 bases removed from V and 1 base from J, the gap between germline ends came to 8 bases. CDR3 sequence reads: CASSKQWNTGELFF. CDR3 nucleotides: TGCGCCAGCAGTAAACAGTGGAACACCGGGGAGCTGTTTTTT.

This clone has a handful of counts. J is TRBJ1-2 and V is TRBV4-1; D call uncertain. This CDR3 is 16 amino acids long. Deletions cut 4 bases from V and 0 bases from J, with 15 bases between. Germline CDR1 and CDR2: MGHRA and YSYEKL. DNA of the CDR3: TGCGCCAGCAGCCGCAGCTGGCAGGAACCTAACTATGGCTACACCTTC. Translated: CASSRSWQEPNYGYTF.

The chain couples TRBV11-2 to TRBJ1-4; the match to TRBD1 covers 8 bases. This CDR3 contains 13 residues. Looked up from germline, CDR1 is SGHAT and CDR2 is FQNNGV. With V trimmed by 4 bases and J by 12 bases, 7 bases remained unmatched. The CDR3 nucleotides read TGTGCCAGCAGCTCGGACAGGGCAATGGAACTGTTTTTT. Residues: CASSSDRAMELFF. Full variable domain (outside the CDR3, taken from reference TRBV11-2 and TRBJ1-4): EAGVAQSPRYKIIEKRQSVAFWCNPISGHATLYWYQQILGQGPKLLIQFQNNGVVDDSQLPKDRFSAERLKGVDSTLKIQPAKLEDSAVYLCASSSDRAMELFFGSGTQLSVL.

This chain connects TRBV5-1 to TRBJ1-1; D is ambiguous. This CDR3 region has 14 residues. CDR1 and CDR2 (germline): SGHRS, YFSETQ. Trimming cost V 3 bases and J 0 bases, with 9 bases left between them. CDR3 sequence reads: CASSYAGMNTEAFF. Written as DNA, the CDR3 is TGCGCCAGCAGCTACGCGGGGATGAACACTGAAGCTTTCTTT.

J is TRBJ1-2 and V is TRBV6-5; D is ambiguous. The CDR3 runs 14 residues. V was clipped by 4 bases and J by 4 bases, with 13 bases between them. Looked up from germline, CDR1 is MNHEY and CDR2 is SVGAGI. The CDR3 loop is CASSLNREGYGYTF. CDR3 sequence (DNA): TGTGCCAGCAGTTTAAATAGGGAAGGCTATGGCTACACCTTC.

The chain joins TRBV6-5 to TRBJ2-7; D is undetermined. This CDR3 spans 13 amino acids. Germline CDR1 reads MNHEY; CDR2 reads SVGAGI. The ends were cut back, 7 bases at V and 3 bases at J, with 13 bases in the middle. In DNA form, the CDR3 reads TGTGCCAGCATGGCTAGTCGCGGCTACGAGCAGTACTTC. This gives the protein CASMASRGYEQYF.

The chain is built from TRBV5-1 and TRBJ1-6; 7 nucleotides match TRBD1. Germline CDR1 reads SGHRS; CDR2 reads YFSETQ. The CDR3 spans 16 residues. V gave up 1 base and J gave up 9 bases; unmatched junction bases: 10. The CDR3 nucleotides read TGCGCCAGCAGCTTGCAAGACAGGGTGAGTGGTTCACCCCTCCACTTT. It encodes CASSLQDRVSGSPLHF.

The chain combines TRBV3-1 (or the pseudogene TRBV3-2) with TRBJ1-1; a possible D gene is TRBD1 (6 bases). V shed 3 bases and J shed 0 bases, with 14 bases lying between them. Germline loops: CDR1 LGHDT, CDR2 YNNKEL (reference sequence). This CDR3 has 16 residues. Here the CDR3 DNA reads TGTGCCAGCAGCCATCCAACTCAGGGGATGAACACTGAAGCTTTCTTT. Protein product: CASSHPTQGMNTEAFF.

The chain links TRBV6-5 to TRBJ1-2; 10 bases are shared with TRBD1. J lost 8 bases, V lost 6 bases, and 6 bases had no gene match. The CDR3 is made up of 13 amino acids. Germline V CDR1 and CDR2: MNHEY, SVGAGI. CDR3 protein: CASRRQGAWGYTF. CDR3 bases: TGTGCCAGCAGACGACAGGGGGCGTGGGGCTACACCTTC.

The V call is TRBV2, the J call TRBJ2-3; 8 nucleotides align to TRBD2. The CDR3 extends over 15 amino acids. J gave up 5 bases and V 4 bases, and 8 bases lay outside the gene matches. Germline V gene data show CDR1 as SNHLY and CDR2 as FYNNEI. CDR3 sequence (DNA): TGTGCCAGCAGTGTTGCAGCGGGAGATGTAGATACGCAGTATTTT. This encodes CASSVAAGDVDTQYF.

CDR3 in amino acids: CATSDSSRGSGETQYF. The CDR3 DNA is TGTGCCACCAGTGATTCGTCCAGGGGTAGCGGGGAGACCCAGTACTTC. The chain has TRBV24-1 and TRBJ2-5, with a tentative D call TRBD2 (7 bases). Trimming stripped 2 bases from V and 5 bases from J, with 17 bases between. The germline CDR1 and CDR2 sequences are KGHDR and SFDVKD. This CDR3 spans 16 amino acids.

This clone came up a few times. V usage is TRBV5-1 and J usage is TRBJ2-7; 12 bases fit TRBD1. CDR1 is SGHRS, CDR2 YFSETQ, per germline. The CDR3 totals 16 residues. Trimming removed 1 base from V and 3 bases from J; junction bases left unmatched: 5. The CDR3 protein is CASSLWGQGANYEQYF. CDR3 DNA sequence: TGCGCCAGCAGCTTGTGGGGACAGGGGGCTAACTACGAGCAGTACTTC.

The V call is TRBV2, the J call TRBJ2-1; TRBD2 matches at 10 bases. This CDR3 has 15 residues. Germline CDR1 is SNHLY and CDR2 is FYNNEI. V shed 2 bases and J 9 bases; nucleotides not matched to a gene: 7. CDR3 DNA sequence: TGTGCCAGCAGTGAATCGAGCGGGGGGGCGGGTGAGCAGTTCTTC. This codes for CASSESSGGAGEQFF. Full variable domain (outside the CDR3, taken from reference TRBV2 and TRBJ2-1): EPEVTQTPSHQVTQMGQEVILRCVPISNHLYFYWYRQILGQKVEFLVSFYNNEISEKSEIFDDQFSVERPDGSNFTLKIRSTKLEDSAMYFCASSESSGGAGEQFFGPGTRLTVL.

This clone was seen a handful of times. The chain joins TRBV11-2 to TRBJ1-6; a possible D gene is TRBD1 (6 bases). Looked up from germline, CDR1 is SGHAT and CDR2 is FQNNGV. With 4 bases removed from V and 9 bases from J, the gap between germline ends came to 19 bases. This CDR3 is 16 amino acids long. The CDR3 here is CASSWNRVRRTSPLHF. CDR3 DNA: TGTGCCAGCAGCTGGAACAGGGTGAGAAGGACTTCACCCCTCCACTTT.

The chain has TRBV6-4 and TRBJ1-1; possible D gene TRBD1, 6 bases. The V end lost 0 bases, the J end lost 6 bases, and 11 bases lay between the germline ends. This CDR3 spans 14 amino acids. CDR1 and CDR2 from the germline V gene are MRHNA and SNTAGT. In DNA form, the CDR3 reads TGTGCCAGCAGTGACTCGAGCAGGGGATCTGAAGCTTTCTTT. Translating gives CASSDSSRGSEAFF.

The V and J genes are TRBV10-1 and TRBJ1-1; tentative D call: TRBD1 (6 bases). V lost 6 bases and J 6 bases, leaving 17 bases between the germline ends. Germline V gene sequence: CDR1 WNHNN, CDR2 SYGVQD (reference sequence). The CDR3 has 14 amino acids. For the CDR3, the DNA is TGCGCCAGCAGCGATACAGGGTATGTGGCTGAAGCTTTCTTT. Its translation: CASSDTGYVAEAFF.

V gene TRBV27 combines with J gene TRBJ2-1, with 10 bases fitting TRBD2. With 0 bases clipped from V and 6 bases from J, the junction kept 5 bases outside the gene matches. Per germline, CDR1 MNHEY and CDR2 SMNVEV (reference sequence). This CDR3 spans 16 amino acids. The CDR3 sequence is CASSLSSSGSSNEQFF. The DNA of the CDR3 is TGTGCCAGCAGTTTATCGTCTAGCGGGAGTAGCAATGAGCAGTTCTTC.

This clone has a handful of counts. The rearrangement joins TRBV18 to TRBJ1-6, with 10 bases identical to TRBD1. V lost 5 bases and J lost 10; bases outside the gene matches: 20. The V gene's germline CDR1 is KGHSH and CDR2 LQKENI. This CDR3 has 19 residues. The CDR3 sequence: CASSAPIGTGAFLWSPLHF. The CDR3 nucleotides read TGTGCCAGCTCAGCGCCGATCGGGACAGGGGCCTTTTTGTGGTCACCCCTCCACTTT.

The V and J genes are TRBV10-3 and TRBJ1-5, with D perhaps TRBD1 (5 bases). The germline gives CDR1 ENHRY, CDR2 SYGVKD. CDR3 length equals 15 residues. Deletions cut 6 bases from V and 6 bases from J, with 18 bases between. The CDR3 protein is CAIREGTGGSQPQHF. The CDR3 DNA sequence: TGTGCCATCAGGGAGGGGACTGGGGGGAGTCAGCCCCAGCATTTT.

The rearrangement links TRBV5-1 to TRBJ1-1; TRBD1 is a possible D gene (5 bases). The CDR3 runs to 15 residues. V was pared by 0 bases and J by 4 bases, with 13 bases between. Germline loops: CDR1 SGHRS, CDR2 YFSETQ. CDR3 sequence: CASSLEVSGGTEAFF. CDR3 DNA: TGCGCCAGCAGCTTGGAGGTTTCCGGGGGCACTGAAGCTTTCTTT.

This clone was counted only a few times. The gene calls are TRBV5-1 and TRBJ1-2; D unclear. The CDR3 is 14 amino acids. CDR1 and CDR2 from the germline V gene are SGHRS and YFSETQ. The V end lost 0 bases, the J end lost 6 bases, and 12 bases lay between the germline ends. The DNA for the CDR3 is TGCGCCAGCAGCTTGGGGGAAGTGAGGAATGGCTACACCTTC. It is translated as CASSLGEVRNGYTF.